Detailed here is one T cell receptor beta chain. The antigen it binds to is not known. Base qualities are not recorded, but no much larger clone differs from it by a single base. The source of the sample is a study of PD-1 blockade in classical Hodgkin lymphoma (dated by TCRdb to between 2020 and 2021). As for the study more broadly: Nivolumab dosing was 3 mg/kg intravenously every 2 weeks, continuing until either disease progression or unacceptable toxicity. The study used TCR beta sequencing and CyTOF to define a peripheral blood immune signature of response to PD-1 blockade in classical Hodgkin lymphoma.

The CDR3, cysteine through phenylalanine, is 12 amino acids long. CDR3 DNA only is kept here, 36 bases in frame from base 1. A distance of 13 bases separates the germline ends of V and J, which lose 8 bases and 8 bases respectively. The germline V gene gives CDR1 as SNHLY and CDR2 as FYNNEI. Points the paper makes about the study in general: Baseline diversity similar to that of newly diagnosed patients was observed in trial patients achieving complete response, whereas significantly lower diversity was observed in partial responders and progressors. Baseline TCR diversity was reported to be lower in newly diagnosed patients than in healthy donors, and even lower in relapsed/refractory patients. A significant rise by C4D1 was seen in CD4+ but not CD8+ TCR diversity (p=0.0027 vs p=0.16), with the rise being most apparent in complete responders (p=0.02). Diversity was lower in patients who began nivolumab less than 1 year after ASCT, so these patients were left out of later analyses to avoid confounding by immune reconstitution. The study was restricted to a single clinical trial cohort, and the causes of repertoire differences, possibly disease activity or prior therapy, were left undefined.

The Qiagen DNeasy kit was used to extract genomic DNA both from unsorted PBMCs and from the negatively selected CD4+ and CD8+ fractions. TCR beta CDR3 regions were amplified by immunoSEQ multiplex PCR using primers annealing to V and J segments. Amplification bias was minimized using a synthetic immune receptor repertoire, and residual bias was removed computationally after sequencing. Per the authors' processing: Repertoire diversity was quantified as the Shannon entropy index using custom Python scripts. Unsorted, CD4+ and CD8+ repertoires were examined separately, except in combined analyses, for which CD4+ and CD8+ sequences were merged in silico. Clonal expansion was defined as a frequency increase of at least 2-fold after treatment compared with C1D1, and clones undetected at baseline were assigned a pseudocount of 0.5. Singleton clones were defined as clones with 0 or 1 copy at C1D1, and non-singleton clones were defined as clones with 2 or more copies. Clones expanded in unsorted samples were assigned a CD4+, CD8+ or unknown annotation through matching of protein sequences in sorted samples from the same patient. Wilcoxon tests on paired samples were used to test changes in diversity from C1D1 to C4D1. The clones in this table, taken by TCRdb from immuneACCESS, are in-frame only. Not every clone is retained; where verified, under half of the shortfall comes from an unresolved V gene, and the cause of the rest is unknown. V and J calls and clone size follow that table, whereas D and trimming were derived from the DNA. The sample records 13,000 or so clones, about 80% of which are singletons. Around 4% of the sample is held by the ten biggest clonotypes.

Sample time point, as interpreted from the label and publication: cycle 1 day 1 (C1D1), immediately before nivolumab initiation. Every trial patient had relapsed following autologous stem cell transplantation, and prior brentuximab vedotin exposure was what differed among cohorts A, B and C. The trial cohort was composed of approximately 60 patients with relapsed/refractory classical Hodgkin lymphoma, for whom complete response, partial response or progressive disease was recorded as best overall response. Trial patients were treated with single-agent nivolumab in the multi-cohort phase II CheckMate 205 trial. Best overall response was determined by an independent review committee according to the 2007 International Working Group response criteria. PBMCs from the trial were collected at three points: immediately before nivolumab initiation (C1D1), and during therapy at cycle 2 day 1 and cycle 4 day 1. Peripheral blood was collected in 8 mL Vacutainer Cell Preparation Tubes, from which PBMCs were isolated by centrifugation and then cryopreserved.

Sequencing used peripheral blood mononuclear cells (PBMCs), obtained at baseline. The rearranged chain carries TRBV2 and TRBJ2-1; TRBD1 is perhaps the D gene, given 6 matching bases. This sequence originates from a human donor with classical Hodgkin lymphoma. The DNA sequence follows: TGTGCCAGCCGGGCAGGGGCCCATGAGCAGTTCTTC. This is translated as CASRAGAHEQFF.